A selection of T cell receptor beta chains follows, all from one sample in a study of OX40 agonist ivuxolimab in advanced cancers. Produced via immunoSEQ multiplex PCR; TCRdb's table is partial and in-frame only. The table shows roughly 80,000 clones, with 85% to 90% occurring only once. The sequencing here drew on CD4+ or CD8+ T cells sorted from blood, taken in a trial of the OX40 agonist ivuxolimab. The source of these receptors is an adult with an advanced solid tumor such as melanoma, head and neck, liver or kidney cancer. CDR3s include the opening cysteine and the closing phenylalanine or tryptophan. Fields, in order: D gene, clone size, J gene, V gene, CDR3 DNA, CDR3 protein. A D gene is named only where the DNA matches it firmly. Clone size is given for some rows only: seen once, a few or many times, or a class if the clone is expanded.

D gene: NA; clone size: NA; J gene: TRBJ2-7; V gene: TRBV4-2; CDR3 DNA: TGTGCCAGCAGCCAAGCTTCGGGGACCAACTACGAGCAGTACTTC; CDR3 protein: CASSQASGTNYEQYF
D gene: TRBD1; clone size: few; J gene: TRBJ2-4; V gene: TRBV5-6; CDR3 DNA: TGTGCCAGCAGCCTTGGACAGGGAAACATTCAGTACTTC; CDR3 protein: CASSLGQGNIQYF
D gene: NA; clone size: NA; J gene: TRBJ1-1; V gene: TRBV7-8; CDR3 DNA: TGTGCCAGCAGCGCCCATGGGGGTGCTGAAGCTTTCTTT; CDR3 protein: CASSAHGGAEAFF
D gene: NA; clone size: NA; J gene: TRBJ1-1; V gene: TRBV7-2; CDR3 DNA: TGTGCCAGCAGCTTAGGAGGGTCAGGGTGGGGCACTGAAGCTTTCTTT; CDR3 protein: CASSLGGSGWGTEAFF
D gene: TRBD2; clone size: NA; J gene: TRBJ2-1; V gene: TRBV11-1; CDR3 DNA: TGTGCCAGCAGCCCAGACTTGGGGGGGAGTTTTTACAATGAGCAGTTCTTC; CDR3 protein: CASSPDLGGSFYNEQFF
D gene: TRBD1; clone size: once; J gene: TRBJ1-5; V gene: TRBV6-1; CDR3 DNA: TGTGCCAGCAGTGATTGGGACAGGGAACATTTT; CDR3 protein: CASSDWDREHF
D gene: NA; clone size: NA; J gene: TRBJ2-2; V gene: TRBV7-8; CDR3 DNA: TGTGCCAGCAGCTTTAGCTCCGGGGAGCTGTTTTTT; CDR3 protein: CASSFSSGELFF
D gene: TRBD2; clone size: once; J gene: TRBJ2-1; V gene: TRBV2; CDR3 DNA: TGTGCCAGCCGCAGCGGGACCAACTCCTACAATGAGCAGTTCTTC; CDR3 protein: CASRSGTNSYNEQFF
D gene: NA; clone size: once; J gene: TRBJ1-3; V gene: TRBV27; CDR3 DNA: TGTGCCAGCGGGAGTGGAGGAAACACCATATATTTT; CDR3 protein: CASGSGGNTIYF
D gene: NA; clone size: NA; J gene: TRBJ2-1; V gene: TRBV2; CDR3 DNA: TGTGCCAGCAGTGAAAGGCGGCTAGAGTTCTTC; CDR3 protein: CASSERRLEFF
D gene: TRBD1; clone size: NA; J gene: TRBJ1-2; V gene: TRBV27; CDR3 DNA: TGTGCCAGCAGTTTCACGGACAGGGGTTATGGCTACACCTTC; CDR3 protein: CASSFTDRGYGYTF
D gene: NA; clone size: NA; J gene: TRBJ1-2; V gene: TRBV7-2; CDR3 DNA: TGTGCCAGCAGCCTGCAGGACGGAGGAGGGGGCTACACCTTC; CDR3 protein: CASSLQDGGGGYTF
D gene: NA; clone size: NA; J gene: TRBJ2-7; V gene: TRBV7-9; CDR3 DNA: TGTGCCAGCAGCCCCGTCGGCGCCTACGAGCAGTACTTC; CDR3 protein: CASSPVGAYEQYF
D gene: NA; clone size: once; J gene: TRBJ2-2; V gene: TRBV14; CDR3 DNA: TGTGCCAGCAGCCAAGATTACGACACCGGGGAGCTGTTTTTT; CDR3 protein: CASSQDYDTGELFF
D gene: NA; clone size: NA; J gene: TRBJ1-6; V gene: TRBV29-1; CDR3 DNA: TGCAGCGCAAAAGGAGCCAGGGACTCACCCCTCCACTTT; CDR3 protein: CSAKGARDSPLHF